This T cell receptor (beta chain) emerged from a study of blood T cell repertoires in COVID-19. Study at large: The cDNA or gDNA used as material had been derived from T cells, B-cell-depleted T cells, or PBMCs.

Germline loops: CDR1 SNHLY, CDR2 FYNNEI. The CDR3 consists of 17 residues. The ends were cut back, 5 bases at V and 4 bases at J, with 21 bases in the middle. While infection was still active, Seattle patients were enrolled and then followed longitudinally. Assay used: immunoSEQ multiplex PCR; TCRdb lists only in-frame clones, some missing. The table records around 210,000 clones, approximately 80% of them present only once. The rearrangement joins TRBV2 to TRBJ2-1; D possibly corresponds to TRBD1 (6 bases). The sample consisted of peripheral blood. This receptor was taken from a woman aged 80 or over with COVID-19, enrolled during active disease. The CDR3 region has the DNA TGTGCCAGCAGTCCCACCCAACAGGGAATGGGTTACAATGAGCAGTTCTTC. Its protein product is CASSPTQQGMGYNEQFF.